This T cell receptor (beta chain) was recorded in a study of blood T cell repertoires in COVID-19. About the study: The United States, Italy and Spain provided the acute and convalescent COVID-19 samples.

Sequencing was performed with immunoSEQ multiplex PCR; in TCRdb, only in-frame clones are kept and a portion is missing. The sample has roughly 140,000 clones; 81% are singletons. Germline V gives CDR1 SQVTM, CDR2 ANQGSEA. The CDR3 contains 16 residues. Trimming cost V 2 bases and J 5 bases; bases outside gene matches: 8. This clone appeared a single time. This sequence originates from a human donor in a cohort sampled during active COVID-19. The chain joins TRBV29-1 to TRBJ2-5, with 13 bases matching TRBD2. Sequenced: peripheral blood. The CDR3 nucleotides read TGCAGCGTTGAACTGACTAGCGGGAGGAGGAGGGAGACCCAGTACTTC. Its protein is CSVELTSGRRRETQYF.